The next 25 T cell receptor beta chains were all read from a single sample in a study of shared clonotypes between healthy human individuals. Clones were read by immunoSEQ multiplex PCR, and TCRdb kept only the in-frame ones, dropping some. Among about 680,000 clones, about 92% were seen once, and the ten largest hold approximately 25%. Terminally differentiated effector memory CD45RA+ cells were excluded from the naive CD8 cells, which were CD45RO-negative and positively selected for CCR7. Sequencing input: naive CD8+ T cells sorted from blood. These receptors originate from a man in his thirties or forties in good health.

This chain connects TRBV2 to TRBJ2-3; D may match TRBD1 or TRBD2 (5 bases each). The CDR3 spans 15 residues. CDR1 is SNHLY, CDR2 FYNNEI, per germline. V lost 4 bases to trimming and J lost 0 bases, with 11 bases between them. The CDR3 region has the DNA TGTGCCAGCAGTGGGGGGACGACTAGCACAGATACGCAGTATTTT. Protein sequence: CASSGGTTSTDTQYF.

The gene calls are TRBV10-1 and TRBJ2-7; D uncertain. The CDR3 has 12 amino acids. The germline V and J ends were trimmed by 3 bases and 3 bases, with 6 bases remaining between them. In germline, CDR1 is WNHNN, CDR2 SYGVQD (reference sequence). The CDR3 coding sequence is TGCGCCAGCAGTGACAGCCACTACGAGCAGTACTTC. Translated: CASSDSHYEQYF.

CDR3 protein: CASSFRTNWGTDTQYF. CDR3 nucleotide sequence: TGTGCCAGCAGTTTCCGCACCAACTGGGGCACAGATACGCAGTATTTT. The V call is TRBV27, the J call TRBJ2-3; no clear D. The germline CDR1 and CDR2 sequences are MNHEY and SMNVEV (reference sequence). There are 16 residues in the CDR3. The V gene lost 3 bases and the J gene lost 1 base, with 14 bases spanning the gap.

V usage is TRBV11-2 and J usage is TRBJ1-1; D remains unclear. CDR1 SGHAT and CDR2 FQNNGV come from the germline V gene. The CDR3 covers 13 residues. Trimming left V 1 base short and J 7 bases short, with 10 bases between. The CDR3 DNA reads as TGTGCCAGCAGCTTAGTTCTGCCTGGTGAAGCTTTCTTT. Translating gives CASSLVLPGEAFF.

J is TRBJ2-3 and V is TRBV6-1; 7 nucleotides match TRBD1. This CDR3 has 19 amino acids. V lost 2 bases and J lost 1; bases outside the gene matches: 15. The V gene's germline CDR1 is MNHNS and CDR2 SASEGT. CDR3 bases: TGTGCCAGCAGTGAATTTCACCTCGAACAGGGGAGACGCACAGATACGCAGTATTTT. This codes for CASSEFHLEQGRRTDTQYF.

The chain recombines TRBV5-6 with TRBJ2-7; maybe TRBD1 (6 bases). There are 12 residues in the CDR3. CDR1 is SGHDT and CDR2 is YYEEEE in the germline V gene. Deletions cut 4 bases from V and 7 bases from J, with 12 bases between. This chain's CDR3 is CASSQGLGEQYF. Here the CDR3 DNA reads TGTGCCAGCAGCCAGGGGCTCGGGGAGCAGTACTTC.

The chain is built from TRBV28 and TRBJ2-7; 7 nucleotides line up with TRBD2. J lost 11 bases, V lost 5 bases, and 6 bases had no gene match. Germline assignment: CDR1 MDHEN and CDR2 SYDVKM. The CDR3 has 11 residues. The CDR3 loop is CASSRDYWKYF. The CDR3 coding sequence is TGTGCCAGCAGTCGGGACTATTGGAAGTACTTC.

With regard to this clone: With a much larger clone just one base away, this may be a read error. The J gene is TRBJ2-7, the V gene TRBV6-6, with D uncertain. CDR1 is MNHNY and CDR2 is SVGAGI in the germline V gene (reference sequence). There are 11 residues in the CDR3. The ends were cut back, 4 bases at V and 1 base at J, with 2 bases in the middle. The CDR3 spells CASSFSYEQYF. CDR3 bases: TGTGCCAGCAGTTTTTCCTACGAGCAGTACTTC.

The genes are TRBV6-5 and TRBJ2-7; D is undetermined. This CDR3 spans 15 amino acids. Trimming took off 0 bases at V and 0 bases at J, with 9 bases between the two ends. Germline V gene sequence: CDR1 MNHEY, CDR2 SVGAGI. Written as DNA, the CDR3 is TGTGCCAGCAGTTACTCCGGGTACAGCTCCTACGAGCAGTACTTC. This codes for CASSYSGYSSYEQYF.

This chain connects TRBV5-4 to TRBJ1-2, with TRBD1 matching over 9 bases. The CDR3 runs 14 residues. V was pared by 4 bases and J by 8 bases, with 9 bases of the junction left unmatched. Germline CDR1 and CDR2: SGHNT and YYREEE (reference sequence). The CDR3 is CASSTRTGVEGYTF. DNA of the CDR3: TGTGCCAGCAGCACGAGGACAGGGGTGGAAGGCTACACCTTC. The full variable domain, its missing parts supplied by reference TRBV5-4 and TRBJ1-2, is ETGVTQSPTHLIKTRGQQVTLRCSSQSGHNTVSWYQQALGQGPQFIFQYYREEENGRGNFPPRFSGLQFPNYSSELNVNALELDDSALYLCASSTRTGVEGYTFGSGTRLTVV.

This chain links TRBV5-8 with TRBJ1-3; D remains ambiguous. CDR1 is SGHTS and CDR2 is YDEGEE in the germline V gene. The CDR3 has 17 amino acids. Trimming left V 1 base short and J 3 bases short, with 17 bases between. Here the CDR3 reads CASSLHAPPGFGNTIYF. CDR3 nucleotide sequence: TGTGCCAGCAGCTTGCATGCACCTCCGGGCTTTGGAAACACCATATATTTT.

V usage is TRBV15 and J usage is TRBJ2-1, with TRBD2 identical over 9 bases. The CDR3 spans 17 residues. V was clipped by 1 base and J by 7 bases; unmatched bases: 11. The germline V gene has CDR1 LNHNV and CDR2 YYDKDF (reference sequence). In nucleotides, the CDR3 is TGTGCCACCAGCAGAGTGCTAGCGGGGTACTCGGGGAATGAGCAGTTCTTC. Its protein product is CATSRVLAGYSGNEQFF.

V gene TRBV5-5 combines with J gene TRBJ2-5; no firm D call. This CDR3 is built from 14 residues. Germline V gives CDR1 SGHKS, CDR2 YYEKEE (reference sequence). V lost 0 bases and J lost 5, with 11 bases in between. CDR3 in amino acids: CASSLVPGRETQYF. Written as DNA, the CDR3 is TGTGCCAGCAGCTTGGTTCCCGGGCGGGAGACCCAGTACTTC.

The rearrangement links TRBV30 to TRBJ2-1, with 13 bases fitting TRBD2. Losses at the gene ends were 1 base for V and 8 bases for J; bases not matched to a gene: 5. CDR1 is GTSNPN, CDR2 SVGIG, per germline (reference sequence). The CDR3 contains 15 residues. CDR3 nucleotide sequence: TGTGCCTGGAGTGACGGGACTAGCGGGATCCATGAGCAGTTCTTC. It translates to CAWSDGTSGIHEQFF.

This rearrangement joins TRBV7-8 to TRBJ2-7, with D perhaps assigned TRBD1 or TRBD2 (5 bases each). Trimming left V 2 bases short and J 4 bases short, with 15 bases between. The CDR3 length is 15 residues. CDR1 and CDR2 (germline): SGHVS, FQNEAQ. The CDR3 nucleotides are TGTGCCAGCAGCTTATCCGGACGGGGCGCGTACGAGCAGTACTTC. Protein product: CASSLSGRGAYEQYF.

The CDR3 is CASSPATGELFF. CDR3 coding DNA: TGTGCCAGCAGCCCCGCCACCGGGGAGCTGTTTTTT. V gene TRBV7-3 combines with J gene TRBJ2-2, with no clear D. From germline, CDR1 is SGHTA and CDR2 FQGTGA. The CDR3 runs 12 residues. The ends were cut back, 5 bases at V and 4 bases at J, with 5 bases in the middle.

The gene calls are TRBV9 and TRBJ2-3; 8 positions agree with TRBD2. The J segment lost 5 bases and the V segment lost 3 bases, leaving 2 bases of the junction unmatched. The germline V gene has CDR1 SGDLS and CDR2 YYNGEE. The CDR3 consists of 13 residues. The CDR3 coding sequence is TGTGCCAGCAGCGCGGGGGGGGAAGATACGCAGTATTTT. This gives the protein CASSAGGEDTQYF.

The chain recombines TRBV7-8 with TRBJ2-3, with 10 bases aligning to TRBD2. The germline CDR1 and CDR2 sequences are SGHVS and FQNEAQ. This CDR3 has 15 residues. V dropped 2 bases and J dropped 6; count of bases not matched to a gene: 5. In DNA, the CDR3 is TGTGCCAGCAGCTTAACTAGCGGGATGGCGGATACGCAGTATTTT. This codes for CASSLTSGMADTQYF.

This clone was detected once. This chain uses TRBV28 with TRBJ1-5; D is unresolved. This CDR3 region has 14 residues. V was trimmed by 3 bases and J by 4 bases, leaving 10 bases between them. Germline assignment: CDR1 MDHEN and CDR2 SYDVKM. CDR3 sequence (DNA): TGTGCCAGCAGTTTCATCACCGGGAATCAGCCCCAGCATTTT. Residues: CASSFITGNQPQHF.

This clone was picked up a small number of times. The V gene is TRBV25-1, the J gene TRBJ2-1, with D tentatively TRBD1 or TRBD2 (6 bases each). The V gene's germline CDR1 is MGHDK and CDR2 SYGVNS. Trimming pared 1 base from V and 1 base from J, leaving 11 bases between. CDR3 length: 16 residues. CDR3 residues: CASSEFGGRSYNEQFF. CDR3 DNA: TGTGCCAGCAGTGAATTTGGGGGGCGATCCTACAATGAGCAGTTCTTC.

The chain employs TRBV19 and TRBJ1-2; D gene unclear. CDR1 and CDR2 (germline): LNHDA, SQIVND (reference sequence). The CDR3 spans 10 residues. Trimming pared 4 bases from V and 7 bases from J, leaving 4 bases between. The CDR3 sequence is CASSKPGYTF. The CDR3 DNA follows: TGTGCCAGTAGTAAGCCTGGCTACACCTTC.

The CDR3 loop reads CASSPLNRGPGTEAFF. The CDR3 nucleotides read TGCGCCAGCAGCCCCCTCAACAGGGGGCCGGGCACTGAAGCTTTCTTT. V is TRBV5-1 and J is TRBJ1-1; TRBD1 matches 9 bases. The CDR3 consists of 16 residues. Per the germline V gene, CDR1 is SGHRS and CDR2 is YFSETQ. V was pared by 4 bases and J by 4 bases, with 11 bases of the junction left unmatched.

The V and J genes are TRBV4-1 and TRBJ2-7; D not certain. The ends were cut back, 5 bases at V and 4 bases at J, with 12 bases in the middle. Germline lookup yields CDR1 MGHRA and CDR2 YSYEKL. CDR3 length equals 13 residues. CDR3 protein: CASSFTELYEQYF. The CDR3 DNA follows: TGCGCCAGCAGCTTTACAGAACTTTACGAGCAGTACTTC.

CDR3 protein: CASSPLRTGSFYVNTEAFF. As DNA, the CDR3 is TGTGCCAGCAGTCCGCTCCGGACAGGGAGTTTCTACGTGAACACTGAAGCTTTCTTT. The rearrangement joins TRBV27 to TRBJ1-1, with TRBD1 identical over 8 bases. The J segment lost 0 bases and the V segment lost 5 bases, leaving 17 bases of the junction unmatched. The CDR3 runs to 19 residues. The germline V gene has CDR1 MNHEY and CDR2 SMNVEV (reference sequence).

This chain links TRBV28 with TRBJ2-3; 9 bases map to TRBD2. V lost 6 bases and J lost 0; bases outside the gene matches: 13. Germline V gene data show CDR1 as MDHEN and CDR2 as SYDVKM. The CDR3 extends over 18 amino acids. Written as DNA, the CDR3 is TGTGCCAGCAGCCTTAAATTGATAGCGGGAGAGAGCACAGATACGCAGTATTTT. It encodes CASSLKLIAGESTDTQYF.